A single sample gave rise to the 17 T cell receptor beta chains below, sequenced in a study of shared clonotypes between healthy human individuals. Libraries were prepared by immunoSEQ multiplex PCR; TCRdb keeps only in-frame clonotypes and omits some of them. The sample shows some 1.5 million clones, 95% to 99% of them seen only once. Sequenced: naive CD4+ T cells sorted from blood. As for subset: CD45RA+ positively selected. Receptors originate from a man younger than 40 in good health.

On this clone: Other nucleotide sequences in the sample specify the same CDR3. The V gene is TRBV7-3, the J gene TRBJ2-2; no reliable D call. CDR1 SGHTA and CDR2 FQGTGA come from the germline V gene. This CDR3 region has 13 residues. The ends were cut back, 2 bases at V and 4 bases at J, with 5 bases in the middle. CDR3 sequence reads: CASSLRVTGELFF. The CDR3 region has the DNA TGTGCCAGCAGCTTACGAGTCACCGGGGAGCTGTTTTTT.

A word on this clone: Different DNA sequences within this sample yield the same CDR3. The chain couples TRBV28 to TRBJ1-2; TRBD1 agrees at 7 bases. The germline V gene encodes CDR1 MDHEN and CDR2 SYDVKM. J lost 2 bases, V lost 4 bases, and 1 base had no gene match. This CDR3 spans 13 amino acids. The CDR3 region has the DNA TGTGCCAGCAGTTCAGGGGGGAACTATGGCTACACCTTC. This sequence encodes CASSSGGNYGYTF.

This chain links TRBV27 with TRBJ2-1, with D perhaps TRBD1 (6 bases). This CDR3 region has 16 residues. Trimming stripped 5 bases from V and 0 bases from J, with 14 bases between. Germline assignment: CDR1 MNHEY and CDR2 SMNVEV (reference sequence). The CDR3 here is CASSPKGDLSYNEQFF. CDR3 DNA sequence: TGTGCCAGCAGTCCAAAGGGGGACCTCTCCTACAATGAGCAGTTCTTC.

This clone has a single count. The genes are TRBV5-1 and TRBJ2-7, with 9 bases lining up with TRBD1. The CDR3 totals 15 residues. With V trimmed by 3 bases and J by 2 bases, 6 bases remained unmatched. Looked up from germline, CDR1 is SGHRS and CDR2 is YFSETQ. The CDR3, as DNA: TGCGCCAGCAGCTCCGGGACAGGGATAGCCTACGAGCAGTACTTC. Its translation is CASSSGTGIAYEQYF.

The genes are TRBV10-3 and TRBJ2-1, with 8 positions matching TRBD2. After removal of 6 bases from V and 6 bases from J, the junction contained 4 bases not matched to a gene. The germline V gene encodes CDR1 ENHRY and CDR2 SYGVKD. This CDR3 has 13 residues. In DNA form, the CDR3 reads TGTGCCATCAGCGGAGGGACTAGCAATGAGCAGTTCTTC. Its protein product is CAISGGTSNEQFF.

The V call is TRBV29-1, the J call TRBJ2-1, with a tentative D call TRBD2 (6 bases). This CDR3 has 15 amino acids. Germline-derived CDR1 and CDR2 are SQVTM and ANQGSEA. With 6 bases removed from V and 0 bases from J, the gap between germline ends came to 15 bases. CDR3 sequence: CSVRGLISSYNEQFF. The CDR3 coding sequence is TGCAGCGTGAGAGGACTAATTTCCTCCTACAATGAGCAGTTCTTC.

The chain has TRBV7-6 and TRBJ1-1; D is possibly TRBD1 (6 bases). This CDR3 has 15 residues. From germline, CDR1 is SGHVS and CDR2 FNYEAQ. V gave up 5 bases and J gave up 0 bases, with 13 bases separating them. The CDR3 spells CASSPGQSMNTEAFF. DNA for the CDR3: TGTGCCAGCAGCCCCGGACAGAGTATGAACACTGAAGCTTTCTTT.

A note on this clone: Germline and junction disagree at one end, which may indicate a read error. The chain recombines TRBV6-6 with TRBJ2-3; 14 bases fit TRBD2. CDR1 MNHNY and CDR2 SVGAGI come from the germline V gene (reference sequence). CDR3 length equals 13 residues. In DNA form, the CDR3 reads TGTGCCAGCAGGGGGACTAGCGGGAGAATGGTGGGTTTT. The encoded protein is CASRGTSGRMVGF.

The genes are TRBV9 and TRBJ2-7; D possibly corresponds to TRBD2 (5 bases). This CDR3 comprises 13 residues. Trimming removed 4 bases from V and 4 bases from J, with 12 bases in between. In germline, CDR1 is SGDLS, CDR2 YYNGEE. Here the CDR3 reads CASSTHEGYEQYF. The DNA of the CDR3 is TGTGCCAGCAGCACACATGAGGGTTACGAGCAGTACTTC.

The chain uses TRBV27 and TRBJ2-5; D is perhaps TRBD1 or TRBD2 (5 bases each). Germline V gene data show CDR1 as MNHEY and CDR2 as SMNVEV (reference sequence). Trimming took off 4 bases at V and 0 bases at J, with 15 bases between the two ends. The CDR3 length is 16 residues. The CDR3 loop reads CASSSPSGRYQETQYF. The CDR3 DNA reads TGTGCCAGCAGTTCCCCTTCGGGACGCTACCAAGAGACCCAGTACTTC.

V and J are TRBV9 and TRBJ2-3; 12 positions match TRBD2. Germline CDR1 SGDLS, CDR2 YYNGEE. Trimming at V came to 3 bases and at J to 0 bases, leaving 2 bases not matched to a gene. This CDR3 is built from 16 residues. The CDR3 sequence is CASSALAGGSTDTQYF. The CDR3 nucleotides read TGTGCCAGCAGCGCCCTAGCGGGAGGGAGCACAGATACGCAGTATTTT.

This clone was counted once. The CDR3 loop is CAWRPLPGRHEQFF. The CDR3 DNA reads as TGTGCCTGGAGACCCCTCCCTGGGCGTCATGAGCAGTTCTTC. The rearrangement uses TRBV30 and TRBJ2-1; D unclear. The length of the CDR3 is 14 residues. The V gene lost 3 bases and the J gene lost 8 bases, with 17 bases spanning the gap. Germline CDR1 is GTSNPN and CDR2 is SVGIG (reference sequence).

The chain couples TRBV5-1 to TRBJ2-7; no reliable D call. Germline V CDR1 and CDR2: SGHRS, YFSETQ. With 0 bases removed from V and 0 bases from J, the gap between germline ends came to 7 bases. The CDR3 spans 14 residues. This CDR3 is CASSLGQYSYEQYF. DNA for the CDR3: TGCGCCAGCAGCTTGGGGCAGTACTCCTACGAGCAGTACTTC.

CDR3 coding DNA: TGTGCCAGCAGCCCAGACTTCAGCCTACTTGGGGCCCAGTACTTC. This codes for CASSPDFSLLGAQYF. The chain recombines TRBV7-2 with TRBJ2-5, with no clear D. CDR1 is SGHTA, CDR2 FQGNSA, per germline. The CDR3 loop spans 15 amino acids. The ends were cut back, 5 bases at V and 9 bases at J, with 22 bases in the middle.

The rearrangement links TRBV5-1 to TRBJ2-3; TRBD2 agrees at 10 bases. Per germline, CDR1 SGHRS and CDR2 YFSETQ. The V segment lost 2 bases and the J segment 10 bases; nucleotides outside the gene matches: 13. This CDR3 spans 16 amino acids. The CDR3 DNA follows: TGCGCCAGCAGCTTTCAGACTAGCGGGTCGTCCAATGCGCAGTATTTT. Translated: CASSFQTSGSSNAQYF.

The J gene is TRBJ2-5, the V gene TRBV6-5; tentative D call: TRBD2 (7 bases). The V gene's germline CDR1 is MNHEY and CDR2 SVGAGI. The V end lost 1 base, the J end lost 5 bases, and 14 bases lay between the germline ends. The CDR3 runs to 15 residues. The CDR3: CASSYFSGGSETQYF. DNA of the CDR3: TGTGCCAGCAGTTACTTTTCGGGGGGCAGCGAGACCCAGTACTTC.

The V gene is TRBV7-6, the J gene TRBJ2-7; 7 bases align to TRBD1. The J segment lost 1 base and the V segment lost 1 base, leaving 7 bases of the junction unmatched. This CDR3 contains 16 residues. Germline lookup yields CDR1 SGHVS and CDR2 FNYEAQ. The DNA for the CDR3 is TGTGCCAGCAGCTTAGGTACGGGACAGTCTTCCTACGAGCAGTACTTC. Translating gives CASSLGTGQSSYEQYF.